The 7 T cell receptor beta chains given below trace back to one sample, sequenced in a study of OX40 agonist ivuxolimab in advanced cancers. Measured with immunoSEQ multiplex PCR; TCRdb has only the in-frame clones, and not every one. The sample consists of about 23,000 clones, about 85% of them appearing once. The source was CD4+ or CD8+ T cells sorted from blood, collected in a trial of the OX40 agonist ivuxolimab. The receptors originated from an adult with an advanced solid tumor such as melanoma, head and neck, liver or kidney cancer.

The CDR3 here is CASSYTVSYEQYF. The CDR3 DNA reads TGTGCCAGCAGTTATACGGTCTCCTACGAGCAGTACTTC. This rearrangement joins TRBV6-5 to TRBJ2-7; D unclear. V shed 3 bases and J shed 0 bases, with 6 bases lying between them. CDR1 MNHEY and CDR2 SVGAGI come from the germline V gene. This CDR3 comprises 13 residues.

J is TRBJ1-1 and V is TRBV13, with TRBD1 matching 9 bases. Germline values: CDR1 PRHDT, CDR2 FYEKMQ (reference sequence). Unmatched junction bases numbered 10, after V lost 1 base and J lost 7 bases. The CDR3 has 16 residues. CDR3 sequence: CASSLEGQGPGGEAFF. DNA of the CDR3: TGTGCCAGCAGCTTAGAAGGACAGGGGCCTGGGGGTGAAGCTTTCTTT.

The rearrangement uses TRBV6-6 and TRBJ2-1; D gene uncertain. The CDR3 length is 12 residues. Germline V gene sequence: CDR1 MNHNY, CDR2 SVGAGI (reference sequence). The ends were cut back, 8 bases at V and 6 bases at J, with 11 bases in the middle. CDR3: CASLRNTNEQFF. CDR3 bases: TGTGCCAGCCTACGAAACACCAATGAGCAGTTCTTC.

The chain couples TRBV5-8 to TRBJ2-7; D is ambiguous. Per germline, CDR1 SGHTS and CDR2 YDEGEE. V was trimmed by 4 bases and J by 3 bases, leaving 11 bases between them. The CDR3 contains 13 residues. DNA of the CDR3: TGTGCCAGCAGCCCCGGGTCTCACTACGAGCAGTACTTC. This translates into CASSPGSHYEQYF.

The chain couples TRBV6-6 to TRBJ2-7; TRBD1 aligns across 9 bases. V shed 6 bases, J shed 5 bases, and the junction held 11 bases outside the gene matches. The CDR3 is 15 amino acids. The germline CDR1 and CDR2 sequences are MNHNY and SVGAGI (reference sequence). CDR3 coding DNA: TGTGCCAGCAGAGAGCCGGGACAGGGCGACCACGAGCAGTACTTC. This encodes CASREPGQGDHEQYF.

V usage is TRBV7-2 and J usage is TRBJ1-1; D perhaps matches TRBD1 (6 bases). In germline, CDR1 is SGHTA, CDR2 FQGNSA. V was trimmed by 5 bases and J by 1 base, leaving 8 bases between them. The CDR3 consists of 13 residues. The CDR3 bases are TGTGCCAGCAGCACAGGGACGAACACTGAAGCTTTCTTT. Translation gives CASSTGTNTEAFF.

The DNA of the CDR3 is TGCGCCAGCAGCCAAGGGGTGGGGGAAAGGGAGACCCAGTACTTC. This translates into CASSQGVGERETQYF. J is TRBJ2-5 and V is TRBV4-3; D is perhaps TRBD1 or TRBD2 (5 bases each). Germline V gene sequence: CDR1 LGHNA, CDR2 YSLEER. The CDR3 is 15 amino acids. V lost 1 base and J lost 5, with 14 bases in between.